This TCR beta chain was found in a study of shared clonotypes between healthy human individuals. Study summary: CD4 naive and CD4 memory each took three plates per donor, while CD8 naive took two and CD8 memory one. Regarding the study as a whole: Clonotype sharing across four donors was observed for around 5% of naive CD4 clonotypes. Incompleteness in sorted-subset sequencing, despite large depth, was shown by rarefaction.

The data were produced by immunoSEQ multiplex PCR, yet TCRdb's version contains in-frame clones alone and is incomplete. The table lists approximately 700,000 clones, 60% to 75% of them singletons, with roughly 1.9% in the top ten. Note on this clone: Its matching antigen is unknown.

The CD4+ fraction was divided into a CD45RA+ naive subset and a CD45RA-negative memory subset. The germline CDR1 and CDR2 sequences are MDHEN and SYDVKM. V was clipped by 6 bases and J by 0 bases, with 15 bases between them. The CDR3 is 16 amino acids. This TCR was recovered from a woman aged 30 to 39 in good health. The sample comprised memory CD4+ T cells sorted from blood. Noted subset: CD45RA-negative fraction. The chain couples TRBV28 to TRBJ2-1; D is ambiguous. CDR3 sequence (DNA): TGTGCCAGCAGGACCGTAGGGTTGAGCTCCTACAATGAGCAGTTCTTC. This codes for CASRTVGLSSYNEQFF.